This T cell receptor (beta chain) was found in a study of cytomegalovirus exposure and HLA in healthy donors. Use of 60 Vbeta and 13 Jbeta primers characterized the PCR. TCRdb's table, derived via immunoSEQ multiplex PCR, lists solely in-frame clones and lacks some. The data contain some 100,000 clones, 74% of them singletons. Trimming stripped 3 bases from V and 4 bases from J, with 16 bases between. The CDR3 runs 16 residues. Germline lookup yields CDR1 LNHDA and CDR2 SQIVND (reference sequence). The sequenced sample consisted of PBMCs. The TCR sequence derives from a human donor in good health. V usage is TRBV19 and J usage is TRBJ2-1, with D possibly being TRBD2 (6 bases). CDR3 residues: CASSIPPSGGYNEQFF. CDR3 sequence (DNA): TGTGCCAGTAGTATTCCCCCCAGCGGAGGGTACAATGAGCAGTTCTTC.